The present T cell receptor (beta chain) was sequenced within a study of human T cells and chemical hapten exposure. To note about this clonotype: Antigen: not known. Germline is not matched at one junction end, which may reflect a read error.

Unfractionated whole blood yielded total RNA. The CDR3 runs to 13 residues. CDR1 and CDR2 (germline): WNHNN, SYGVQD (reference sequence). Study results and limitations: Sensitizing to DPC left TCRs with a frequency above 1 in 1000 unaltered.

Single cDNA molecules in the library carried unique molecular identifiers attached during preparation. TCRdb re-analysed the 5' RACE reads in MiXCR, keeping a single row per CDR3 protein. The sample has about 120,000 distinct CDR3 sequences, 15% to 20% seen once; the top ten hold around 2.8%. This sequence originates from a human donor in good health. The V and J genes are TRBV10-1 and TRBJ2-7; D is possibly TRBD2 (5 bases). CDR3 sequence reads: CASSETSSPSRNF. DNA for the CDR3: TGCGCCAGCAGTGAGACTAGTAGTCCCTCACGGAACTTC.